These 32 T cell receptor beta chains share one sample of origin, sequenced in a study of T cells in Graves' hyperthyroidism and ophthalmopathy. Researchers took RNA transcripts and amplified the TCR beta CDR3 regions from them. Using the HTBI primer set, a first-round RT-PCR was run on the TCR CDR3. TCRdb redid the calling of the multiplex PCR reads with MiXCR, one entry per CDR3 protein. Seen here are 600,000 to 700,000 distinct CDR3 sequences, 14% to 15% observed once, and the top ten hold about 3.9%. Source material: blood. These receptors were taken from a woman aged 40 to 49 with Graves' ophthalmopathy.

Many counts were recorded for this clonotype. This rearrangement joins TRBV11-2 to TRBJ2-2; 8 positions agree with TRBD2. Per the germline V gene, CDR1 is SGHAT and CDR2 is FQNNGV. The CDR3 runs to 16 residues. Germline trimming cut 5 bases from V and 5 bases from J; bases unmatched to any gene: 10. CDR3 in amino acids: CASSHQSGSRTGELFF. The CDR3 DNA is TGTGCCAGCAGCCACCAAAGCGGGAGTCGTACCGGGGAGCTGTTTTTT.

This clonotype was recorded at least ten times. This chain joins TRBV6-2 or TRBV6-3 and TRBJ1-1; 7 bases align to TRBD1. The V gene end was trimmed by 6 bases and the J gene end by 12 bases; junction bases not matched to a gene: 10. Germline loops: CDR1 MNHEY, CDR2 SVGEGT. This CDR3 is 12 amino acids long. This CDR3 reads CASSLRQGATFF. CDR3 sequence (DNA): TGTGCCAGCAGCCTACGACAGGGAGCGACTTTCTTT.

This clonotype occurred many times. The gene calls are TRBV28 and TRBJ2-7; TRBD2 agrees at 10 bases. CDR3 length: 15 residues. Germline assignment: CDR1 MDHEN and CDR2 SYDVKM. The V segment lost 6 bases and the J segment 2 bases; nucleotides outside the gene matches: 7. CDR3 sequence: CASRGTSEIAYEQYF. The CDR3 DNA sequence: TGTGCCAGCAGAGGGACTAGCGAAATTGCCTACGAGCAGTACTTC.

At least ten counts were recorded for this clonotype. V gene TRBV6-2 or TRBV6-3 combines with J gene TRBJ1-5; possibly TRBD1 for D (5 bases). CDR3 length: 15 amino acids. The germline V gene encodes CDR1 MNHEY and CDR2 SVGEGT. The V gene lost 2 bases and the J gene lost 3 bases, with 11 bases spanning the gap. The CDR3 DNA reads TGTGCCAGCAGTTACCCAGCAGGGCACAATCAGCCCCAGCATTTT. Protein sequence: CASSYPAGHNQPQHF.

The chain recombines TRBV20-1 with TRBJ2-7, with D tentatively TRBD1 (6 bases). The CDR3 length is 16 residues. V was clipped by 2 bases and J by 5 bases, with 22 bases between them. Germline-derived CDR1 and CDR2 are DFQATT and SNEGSKA (reference sequence). The CDR3 sequence: CSARSGASGHVDEQYF. CDR3 DNA sequence: TGCAGTGCTAGATCAGGGGCCAGCGGTCATGTCGACGAGCAGTACTTC.

This clonotype has a count of ten or more. This chain's CDR3 is CASSEEDRNIQYF. Here the CDR3 DNA reads TGTGCCAGCAGTGAGGAGGATCGAAACATTCAGTACTTC. The V and J genes are TRBV25-1 and TRBJ2-4, with D perhaps TRBD2 (5 bases). V lost 3 bases, J lost 6 bases, and 9 bases lay in between. The CDR3 loop spans 13 amino acids. CDR1 and CDR2 from the germline V gene are MGHDK and SYGVNS.

This clonotype was counted only a few times. This chain uses TRBV24-1 with TRBJ1-2; TRBD1 is a possible D gene (5 bases). CDR1 KGHDR and CDR2 SFDVKD come from the germline V gene. This CDR3 has 14 amino acids. The germline V and J ends were trimmed by 0 bases and 7 bases, with 11 bases remaining between them. CDR3 DNA: TGTGCCACCAGTGATTTGACAGGAAGAGTTGGCTACACCTTC. This codes for CATSDLTGRVGYTF.

This clonotype appeared a few times. The V gene is TRBV5-1, the J gene TRBJ2-2; 9 bases agree with TRBD1. Losses at the gene ends were 3 bases for V and 4 bases for J; bases not matched to a gene: 4. The germline gives CDR1 SGHRS, CDR2 YFSETQ. The CDR3 consists of 15 residues. Written as DNA, the CDR3 is TGCGCCAGCAGCTCGGGACAGGGAAGCACCGGGGAGCTGTTTTTT. Its protein is CASSSGQGSTGELFF.

The table lists this clonotype with many counts. V is TRBV6-2 or TRBV6-3 and J is TRBJ2-5; no clear D gene. Germline V gene data show CDR1 as MNHEY and CDR2 as SVGEGT. The CDR3 extends over 11 amino acids. Trimming left V 10 bases short and J 4 bases short, with 10 bases between. Written as DNA, the CDR3 is TGTGCCACCTCACACGGAGAGACCCAGTACTTC. Translated, it gives CATSHGETQYF.

This clonotype was detected ten times or more. The chain recombines TRBV28 with TRBJ2-7; 7 bases line up with TRBD2. The trim removed 6 bases at V and 0 bases at J, leaving 11 bases unmatched. From germline, CDR1 is MDHEN and CDR2 SYDVKM. CDR3 length: 16 residues. This CDR3 is CASSLGGLVNSYEQYF. In DNA, the CDR3 is TGTGCCAGCAGCTTAGGTGGACTAGTGAACTCCTACGAGCAGTACTTC.

Many counts were recorded for this clonotype. The rearrangement joins TRBV2 to TRBJ1-5, with a weak D call TRBD1 (5 bases). The CDR3 has 15 residues. Trimming stripped 3 bases from V and 7 bases from J, with 16 bases between. Germline V lookup: CDR1 SNHLY, CDR2 FYNNEI. CDR3 nucleotide sequence: TGTGCCAGCAGTGACATCGGGACCAGTTGGCAGCCCCAGCATTTT. This gives the protein CASSDIGTSWQPQHF.

The table lists this clonotype with a few counts. This chain links TRBV19 with TRBJ2-7, with D possibly being TRBD1 or TRBD2 (5 bases each). V was clipped by 3 bases and J by 2 bases, with 11 bases between them. The CDR3 runs to 14 residues. Per germline, CDR1 LNHDA and CDR2 SQIVND (reference sequence). CDR3 DNA sequence: TGTGCCAGTAGTATCGGGACCCAAACCTACGAGCAGTACTTC. The encoded protein is CASSIGTQTYEQYF.

This clonotype occurred many times. The V gene is TRBV20-1, the J gene TRBJ2-5; 8 bases are a match to TRBD2. The germline V gene encodes CDR1 DFQATT and CDR2 SNEGSKA (reference sequence). V was clipped by 3 bases and J by 0 bases; unmatched bases: 6. The CDR3 is 15 amino acids. This chain's CDR3 is CSASGSSGYQETQYF. The CDR3 DNA follows: TGCAGTGCTAGTGGGTCTAGCGGGTACCAAGAGACCCAGTACTTC.

This clonotype was counted many times. V and J are TRBV14 and TRBJ1-2; no clear D. Germline V gene sequence: CDR1 SGHDN, CDR2 FVKESK. Trimming pared 2 bases from V and 3 bases from J, leaving 13 bases between. This CDR3 has 15 amino acids. CDR3 sequence (DNA): TGTGCCAGCAGCCAATTCTCGGGGTCAGACTATGGCTACACCTTC. Its protein product is CASSQFSGSDYGYTF.

This clonotype was seen only a few times. The rearrangement joins TRBV30 to TRBJ1-5; 7 positions match TRBD1. The J segment lost 3 bases and the V segment lost 5 bases, leaving 7 bases of the junction unmatched. The CDR3 spans 14 residues. The germline V gene has CDR1 GTSNPN and CDR2 SVGIG (reference sequence). CDR3 sequence: CAWDKGGDNQPQHF. CDR3 nucleotide sequence: TGTGCCTGGGATAAAGGGGGCGACAATCAGCCCCAGCATTTT.

This clonotype was observed a few times. The V call is TRBV11-1, the J call TRBJ1-1; 7 bases are a match to TRBD1. Germline CDR1 and CDR2: SGHAT and FQDESV (reference sequence). The ends lost 5 bases at V and 0 bases at J; junction bases unmatched: 9. The CDR3 sequence is 16 residues long. Here the CDR3 DNA reads TGTGCCAGCAGCCCCGGCGGGACAGATTTGAACACTGAAGCTTTCTTT. It codes for CASSPGGTDLNTEAFF. Looking up the rest from reference TRBV11-1 and TRBJ1-1 gives the full variable domain: EAEVAQSPRYKITEKSQAVAFWCDPISGHATLYWYRQILGQGPELLVQFQDESVVDDSQLPKDRFSAERLKGVDSTLKIQPAELGDSAMYLCASSPGGTDLNTEAFFGQGTRLTVV.

The sample holds many counts of this clonotype. The rearrangement uses TRBV20-1 and TRBJ1-5, with unresolved D. Trimming cost V 2 bases and J 7 bases, with 12 bases left between them. Germline V gene lookup returns CDR1 DFQATT and CDR2 SNEGSKA (reference sequence). The CDR3 covers 13 residues. This CDR3 reads CSARWIGSQPQHF. The DNA for the CDR3 is TGCAGTGCTAGATGGATAGGGTCCCAGCCCCAGCATTTT.

This clonotype occurred a few times. The gene calls are TRBV4-3 and TRBJ2-7, with TRBD2 as a possible D gene (6 bases). Per germline, CDR1 LGHNA and CDR2 YSLEER. There are 17 residues in the CDR3. V was pared by 0 bases and J by 2 bases, with 17 bases between. This chain's CDR3 is CASSQDVVNGGAYEQYF. The CDR3 region has the DNA TGCGCCAGCAGCCAAGATGTGGTGAACGGGGGAGCCTACGAGCAGTACTTC.

Ten or more counts support this clonotype. The rearrangement joins TRBV5-1 to TRBJ1-5; D gene unclear. Germline CDR1 and CDR2: SGHRS and YFSETQ. V was pared by 1 base and J by 2 bases, with 10 bases between. The CDR3 covers 15 residues. The CDR3 region has the DNA TGCGCCAGCAGCTTGTCCGGGGAGGGCAATCAGCCCCAGCATTTT. As protein: CASSLSGEGNQPQHF.

The CDR3 coding sequence is TGTGCCAGCAGCCAAGGAGAGGGACAGGCCTACGAGCAGTACTTC. Encoded protein: CASSQGEGQAYEQYF. This chain uses TRBV3-1 with TRBJ2-7, with 8 bases lining up with TRBD1. The ends lost 1 base at V and 2 bases at J; junction bases unmatched: 4. The CDR3 totals 15 residues. The germline V gene encodes CDR1 LGHDT and CDR2 YNNKEL (reference sequence).

This clonotype was seen ten or more times. The chain links TRBV20-1 to TRBJ2-7; D gene unclear. Germline CDR1 and CDR2: DFQATT and SNEGSKA (reference sequence). This CDR3 contains 15 residues. V lost 6 bases, J lost 3 bases, and 21 bases lay in between. The CDR3 is CSANPPQDLGYEQYF. CDR3 nucleotide sequence: TGCAGTGCCAACCCCCCCCAGGACCTAGGCTACGAGCAGTACTTC.

The chain has TRBV10-3 and TRBJ1-1, with TRBD1 as a possible D gene (6 bases). The CDR3 contains 17 residues. Germline CDR1 ENHRY, CDR2 SYGVKD. Trimming removed 4 bases from V and 0 bases from J, with 18 bases in between. CDR3: CAISVKGGGLMNTEAFF. The CDR3 DNA reads TGTGCCATCAGTGTTAAGGGGGGGGGCCTCATGAACACTGAAGCTTTCTTT.

This clonotype was seen more than once but under ten times. In DNA, the CDR3 is TGTGCCAGCAGTTTCCAGGGAACCGCTGAAGCTTTCTTT. This translates into CASSFQGTAEAFF. The V call is TRBV28, the J call TRBJ1-1; D may be TRBD1 (5 bases). Trimming left V 3 bases short and J 6 bases short, with 11 bases between. The germline V gene encodes CDR1 MDHEN and CDR2 SYDVKM. The CDR3 sequence is 13 residues long.

This clonotype was recorded many times. The chain is built from TRBV6-2 or TRBV6-3 and TRBJ2-7, with D possibly called TRBD1 or TRBD2 (5 bases each). The CDR3 loop spans 16 amino acids. The germline V gene encodes CDR1 MNHEY and CDR2 SVGEGT. Trimming shortened V by 2 bases and J by 2 bases, and 16 bases separated the two germline ends. CDR3 sequence (DNA): TGTGCCAGCAGTTACCGCTTCCGGGACGGCACCTACGAGCAGTACTTC. It is translated as CASSYRFRDGTYEQYF.

On this clonotype: Given a much more abundant clone one base away, this may be a read error. J is TRBJ2-5 and V is TRBV29-1; possible D gene TRBD2, 5 bases. Germline CDR1 SQVTM, CDR2 ANQGSEA. This CDR3 has 13 amino acids. CDR3 bases: TGCAGCGTTGCGGGGAATAGCCTCGAGACCCGGTACTTC. Protein sequence: CSVAGNSLETRYF. Based on the CDR3 plus reference TRBV29-1 and TRBJ2-5, the full variable domain is SAVISQKPSRDICQRGTSLTIQCQVDSQVTMMFWYRQQPGQSLTLIATANQGSEATYESGFVIDKFPISRPNLTFSTLTVSNMSPEDSSIYLCSVAGNSLETRYFGPGTRLLVL.

This clonotype came up a few times. The chain employs TRBV7-2 and TRBJ2-1; D unresolved. Germline V gives CDR1 SGHTA, CDR2 FQGNSA. There are 14 residues in the CDR3. V was shortened by 0 bases and J by 6 bases, with 9 bases between the two germline ends. CDR3 DNA: TGTGCCAGCAGCTTAGCGGCACAGCTCAATGAGCAGTTCTTC. Translated, it gives CASSLAAQLNEQFF.

Note on this clonotype: Compared with germline, one end of the junction differs, possibly owing to a read error. V usage is TRBV7-7 and J usage is TRBJ2-2, with D perhaps TRBD1 (5 bases). In germline, CDR1 is SSHAT, CDR2 FNYEAQ (reference sequence). This CDR3 region has 17 residues. This chain's CDR3 is CASSLVGGAPNTGELFF. In DNA form, the CDR3 reads TGTGCTAGCAGCTTAGTGGGTGGGGCGCCGAACACCGGGGAGCTGTTTTTT.

The chain links TRBV7-8 to TRBJ1-6; 8 bases align to TRBD1. The CDR3 extends over 15 amino acids. The trim removed 5 bases at V and 7 bases at J, leaving 7 bases unmatched. CDR1 is SGHVS, CDR2 FQNEAQ, per germline. CDR3 in DNA: TGTGCCAGCAGCCCTGACAGGGGTCGGAATTCACCCCTCCACTTT. Translation: CASSPDRGRNSPLHF.

This clonotype was observed at least ten times. The CDR3 DNA sequence: TGTGCCAGCAGCGTGACCCGACTTCAAGAGACCCAGTACTTC. This gives the protein CASSVTRLQETQYF. V usage is TRBV7-9 and J usage is TRBJ2-5; D is uncertain. This CDR3 is built from 14 residues. The germline CDR1 and CDR2 sequences are SEHNR and FQNEAQ (reference sequence). Trimming took off 5 bases at V and 2 bases at J, with 12 bases between the two ends.

This clonotype has ten or more counts. J is TRBJ2-7 and V is TRBV7-2; the D is unclear. This CDR3 has 13 amino acids. The V end was cut by 2 bases, the J end by 6 bases, with 11 bases between. The germline V gene encodes CDR1 SGHTA and CDR2 FQGNSA. CDR3 nucleotides: TGTGCCAGCAGCTTAACCTCGTCCATCGAGCAGTACTTC. This translates into CASSLTSSIEQYF.

This chain links TRBV28 with TRBJ1-3, with a tentative D call TRBD1 (5 bases). CDR1 and CDR2 from the germline V gene are MDHEN and SYDVKM. V was cut by 5 bases and J by 8 bases, with 22 bases left in between. This CDR3 comprises 16 residues. CDR3 sequence (DNA): TGTGCCAGCAGTCCTCGGGGCGGCGGAGGTTGGTACACCATATATTTT. It codes for CASSPRGGGGWYTIYF.

This clonotype has at least ten counts. The V and J genes are TRBV6-1 and TRBJ1-3; 7 bases agree with TRBD1. Germline assignment: CDR1 MNHNS and CDR2 SASEGT. V shed 6 bases and J 2 bases; nucleotides not matched to a gene: 7. This CDR3 comprises 15 residues. The CDR3 DNA reads as TGTGCCAGCAGAGCCTACAGGGGTACTGGAAACACCATATATTTT. This translates into CASRAYRGTGNTIYF.